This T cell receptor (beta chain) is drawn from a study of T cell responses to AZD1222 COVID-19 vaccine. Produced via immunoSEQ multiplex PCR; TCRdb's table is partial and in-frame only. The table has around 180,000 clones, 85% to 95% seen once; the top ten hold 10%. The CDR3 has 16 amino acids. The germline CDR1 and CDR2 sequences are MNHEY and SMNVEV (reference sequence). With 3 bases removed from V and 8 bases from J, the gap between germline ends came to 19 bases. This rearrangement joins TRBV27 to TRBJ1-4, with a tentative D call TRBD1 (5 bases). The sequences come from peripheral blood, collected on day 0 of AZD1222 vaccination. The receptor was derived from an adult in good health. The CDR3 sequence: CASSFLGRPGGEKLFF. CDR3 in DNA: TGTGCCAGCAGTTTTCTTGGACGTCCCGGGGGGGAAAAACTGTTTTTT.